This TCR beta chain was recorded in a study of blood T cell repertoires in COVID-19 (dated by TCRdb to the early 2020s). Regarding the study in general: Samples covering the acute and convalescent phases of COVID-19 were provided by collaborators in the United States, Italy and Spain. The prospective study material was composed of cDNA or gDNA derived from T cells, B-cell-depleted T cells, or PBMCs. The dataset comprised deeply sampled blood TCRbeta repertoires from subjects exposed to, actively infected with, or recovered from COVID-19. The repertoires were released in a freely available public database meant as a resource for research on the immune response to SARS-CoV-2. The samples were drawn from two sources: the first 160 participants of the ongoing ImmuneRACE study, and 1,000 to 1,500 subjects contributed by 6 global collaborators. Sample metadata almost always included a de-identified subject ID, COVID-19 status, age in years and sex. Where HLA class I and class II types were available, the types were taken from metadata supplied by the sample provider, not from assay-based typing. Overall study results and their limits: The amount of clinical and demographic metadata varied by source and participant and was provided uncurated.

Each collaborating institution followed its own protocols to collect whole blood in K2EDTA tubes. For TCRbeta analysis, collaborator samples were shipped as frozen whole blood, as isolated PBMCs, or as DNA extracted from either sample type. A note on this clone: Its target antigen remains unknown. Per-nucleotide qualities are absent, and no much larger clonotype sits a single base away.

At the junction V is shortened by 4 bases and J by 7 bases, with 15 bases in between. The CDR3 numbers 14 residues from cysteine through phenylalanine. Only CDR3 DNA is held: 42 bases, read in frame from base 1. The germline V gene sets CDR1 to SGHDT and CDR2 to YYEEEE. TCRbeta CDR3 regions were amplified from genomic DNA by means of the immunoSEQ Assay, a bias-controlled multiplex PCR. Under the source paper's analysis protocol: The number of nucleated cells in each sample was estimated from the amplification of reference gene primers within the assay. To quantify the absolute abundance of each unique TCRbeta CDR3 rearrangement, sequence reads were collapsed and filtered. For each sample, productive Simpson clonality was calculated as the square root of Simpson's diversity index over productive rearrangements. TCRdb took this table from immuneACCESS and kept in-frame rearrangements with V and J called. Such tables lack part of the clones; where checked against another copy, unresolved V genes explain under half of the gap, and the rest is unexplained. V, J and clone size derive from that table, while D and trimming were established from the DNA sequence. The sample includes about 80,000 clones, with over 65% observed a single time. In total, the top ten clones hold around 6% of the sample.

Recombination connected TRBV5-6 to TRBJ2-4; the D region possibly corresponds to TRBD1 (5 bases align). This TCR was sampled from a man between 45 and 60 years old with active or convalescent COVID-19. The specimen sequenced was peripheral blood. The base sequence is TGTGCCAGCAGCCCAGGGCAGCTAGGGAACATTCAGTACTTC. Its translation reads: CASSPGQLGNIQYF. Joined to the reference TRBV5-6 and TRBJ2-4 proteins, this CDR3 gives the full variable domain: DAGVTQSPTHLIKTRGQQVTLRCSPKSGHDTVSWYQQALGQGPQFIFQYYEEEERQRGNFPDRFSGHQFPNYSSELNVNALLLGDSALYLCASSPGQLGNIQYFGAGTRLSVL.